The 17 T cell receptor beta chains below were found in one sample sequenced in a study of T cell responses to AZD1222 COVID-19 vaccine. The assay was immunoSEQ multiplex PCR, and TCRdb's table has in-frame clones only and misses some. This repertoire shows around 50,000 clones, about 88% found once; its top ten account for around 9.6%. This specimen was peripheral blood, taken on day 0 of AZD1222 vaccination. These receptors were taken from an adult in good health.

This sequence joins TRBV7-2 and TRBJ2-7; possible D gene TRBD1, 6 bases. The CDR3 length is 17 residues. Trimming removed 4 bases from V and 0 bases from J, with 19 bases in between. Germline CDR1 is SGHTA and CDR2 is FQGNSA. The CDR3 reads CASSSYLDRSLSYEQYF. The CDR3 region has the DNA TGTGCCAGCAGCTCCTACCTCGACAGGTCTCTCTCCTACGAGCAGTACTTC. The full variable domain, rest sourced from reference TRBV7-2 and TRBJ2-7, is GAGVSQSPSNKVTEKGKDVELRCDPISGHTALYWYRQSLGQGLEFLIYFQGNSAPDKSGLPSDRFSAERTGGSVSTLTIQRTQQEDSAVYLCASSSYLDRSLSYEQYFGPGTRLTVT.

This rearrangement joins TRBV29-1 to TRBJ1-6, with D perhaps TRBD1 (6 bases). V lost 4 bases to trimming and J lost 6 bases, with 13 bases between them. The length of the CDR3 is 14 residues. Germline assignment: CDR1 SQVTM and CDR2 ANQGSEA. The CDR3 is CSVAEQGVNSPLHF. For the CDR3, the DNA is TGCAGCGTTGCCGAACAGGGTGTTAATTCACCCCTCCACTTT.

J is TRBJ1-1 and V is TRBV7-2; possibly TRBD1 for D (6 bases). Germline assignment: CDR1 SGHTA and CDR2 FQGNSA. The CDR3 loop spans 13 amino acids. Between the trimmed V and J ends, which lost 5 bases and 5 bases, there was a span of 12 bases. The CDR3 region is CASSIQGSTEAFF. The CDR3 DNA is TGTGCCAGCAGCATACAGGGTTCGACTGAAGCTTTCTTT.

V is TRBV7-6 and J is TRBJ2-5; D remains ambiguous. This CDR3 contains 16 residues. Germline V lookup: CDR1 SGHVS, CDR2 FNYEAQ. V lost 5 bases and J lost 5, with 21 bases in between. The CDR3 bases are TGTGCCAGCAGCCTCCCCGCTGTGGGCCTTGGGGAGACCCAGTACTTC. Its translation is CASSLPAVGLGETQYF.

A few counts support this clone. The chain employs TRBV30 and TRBJ1-1, with D possibly matching TRBD1 (5 bases). The length of the CDR3 is 11 residues. CDR1 GTSNPN and CDR2 SVGIG come from the germline V gene (reference sequence). V was cut by 7 bases and J by 4 bases, with 10 bases left in between. CDR3 nucleotides: TGTGCCTTGGGGCGGGGCACTGAAGCTTTCTTT. Translation gives CALGRGTEAFF. Looking up the rest from reference TRBV30 and TRBJ1-1 gives the full variable domain: SQTIHQWPATLVQPVGSPLSLECTVEGTSNPNLYWYRQAAGRGLQLLFYSVGIGQISSEVPQNLSASRPQDRQFILSSKKLLLSDSGFYLCALGRGTEAFFGQGTRLTVV.

The table lists this clone with a count of one. The chain links TRBV5-4 to TRBJ1-1, with TRBD1 as a possible D gene (5 bases). CDR1 and CDR2 from the germline V gene are SGHNT and YYREEE (reference sequence). V shed 4 bases and J shed 0 bases, with 10 bases lying between them. This CDR3 region has 14 residues. Here the CDR3 DNA reads TGTGCCAGCAGCCGGGGACCTGTGAACACTGAAGCTTTCTTT. Its protein product is CASSRGPVNTEAFF.

This clone was counted only a few times. The rearrangement links TRBV18 to TRBJ1-3; D ambiguous. The CDR3 sequence is 11 residues long. CDR1 KGHSH and CDR2 LQKENI come from the germline V gene. CDR3 nucleotides: TGTGGTGTCCCATCGGGAAACACCATATATTTT. It codes for CGVPSGNTIYF. The full variable domain, rest sourced from reference TRBV18 and TRBJ1-3, is NAGVMQNPRHLVRRRGQEARLRCSPMKGHSHVYWYRQLPEEGLKFMVYLQKENIIDESGMPKERFSAEFPKEGPSILRIQQVVRGDSAAYFCGVPSGNTIYFGEGSWLTVV.

V and J are TRBV18 and TRBJ1-3; tentative D call: TRBD1 (6 bases). Germline CDR1 is KGHSH and CDR2 is LQKENI. V lost 1 base and J lost 2, with 12 bases in between. The CDR3 sequence is 16 residues long. The DNA of the CDR3 is TGTGCCAGCTCACCACGCCAGGGGACGGCTGGAAACACCATATATTTT. Its protein is CASSPRQGTAGNTIYF.

This rearrangement joins TRBV10-1 to TRBJ2-7; a weak D match, TRBD1 (5 bases). Trimming shortened V by 1 base and J by 6 bases, and 7 bases separated the two germline ends. The length of the CDR3 is 12 residues. Per germline, CDR1 WNHNN and CDR2 SYGVQD (reference sequence). The CDR3 DNA follows: TGCGCCAGCAGTGAGTACACAGGCGAGCAGTACTTC. Translation: CASSEYTGEQYF.

The table lists this clone with a few counts. The V gene is TRBV2, the J gene TRBJ1-2; 9 nucleotides match TRBD1. CDR3 length equals 14 residues. The V gene's germline CDR1 is SNHLY and CDR2 FYNNEI. V gave up 7 bases and J gave up 2 bases; unmatched junction bases: 5. The CDR3 reads CASTPGQGNYGYTF. DNA for the CDR3: TGTGCCAGCACCCCGGGACAGGGAAACTATGGCTACACCTTC.

The V gene is TRBV24-1, the J gene TRBJ2-7; 7 bases fit TRBD2. Germline trimming cut 4 bases from V and 1 base from J; bases unmatched to any gene: 6. The CDR3 runs to 15 residues. In germline, CDR1 is KGHDR, CDR2 SFDVKD. The CDR3 loop is CATSDRLASSYEQYF. In DNA form, the CDR3 reads TGTGCCACCAGTGACCGACTAGCTTCGTCCTACGAGCAGTACTTC.

The chain is built from TRBV3-1 (or the pseudogene TRBV3-2) and TRBJ2-2; D is undetermined. The germline V gene has CDR1 LGHDT and CDR2 YNNKEL (reference sequence). Trimming removed 4 bases from V and 3 bases from J, with 9 bases in between. CDR3 size: 14 residues. This chain's CDR3 is CASSRVTHTGELFF. As DNA, the CDR3 is TGTGCCAGCAGCCGGGTGACTCACACCGGGGAGCTGTTTTTT.

The chain carries TRBV19 and TRBJ2-1, with 7 bases identical to TRBD2. The CDR3 covers 11 residues. Looked up from germline, CDR1 is LNHDA and CDR2 is SQIVND (reference sequence). J was trimmed by 10 bases and V by 3 bases; bases with no gene match: 0. CDR3 residues: CASSMTSEQFF. DNA of the CDR3: TGTGCCAGTAGTATGACTAGCGAGCAGTTCTTC.

The rearrangement uses TRBV18 and TRBJ1-3, with unresolved D. Germline-derived CDR1 and CDR2 are KGHSH and LQKENI. With 2 bases removed from V and 2 bases from J, the gap between germline ends came to 7 bases. The CDR3 covers 14 residues. The CDR3 here is CASSPVIAGNTIYF. The DNA for the CDR3 is TGTGCCAGCTCACCAGTTATAGCTGGAAACACCATATATTTT.

The J gene is TRBJ1-6, the V gene TRBV19; D not resolved. The CDR3 runs 16 residues. Looked up from germline, CDR1 is LNHDA and CDR2 is SQIVND (reference sequence). Trimming took off 6 bases at V and 0 bases at J, with 12 bases between the two ends. CDR3 DNA: TGTGCCAGTAGGGGGAGAGCAAGCTCCTATAATTCACCCCTCCACTTT. Translating it yields CASRGRASSYNSPLHF.

Only a few counts were recorded for this clone. The V and J genes are TRBV11-2 and TRBJ1-1, with a tentative D call TRBD1 (6 bases). The CDR3 is made up of 14 amino acids. Trimming shortened V by 8 bases and J by 2 bases, and 15 bases separated the two germline ends. CDR1 SGHAT and CDR2 FQNNGV come from the germline V gene. CDR3 sequence reads: CASLGASLNTEAFF. CDR3 nucleotide sequence: TGTGCCAGCCTGGGGGCCTCCTTAAACACTGAAGCTTTCTTT.

The CDR3 nucleotides are TGTGCCAGCAGACATCAGGGTACCCTCCCAGATACGCAGTATTTT. Translated: CASRHQGTLPDTQYF. The chain combines TRBV6-5 with TRBJ2-3; D is perhaps TRBD1 (5 bases). V dropped 6 bases and J dropped 4 bases, with 17 bases sitting between them. The CDR3 length is 15 residues. Germline V lookup: CDR1 MNHEY, CDR2 SVGAGI.